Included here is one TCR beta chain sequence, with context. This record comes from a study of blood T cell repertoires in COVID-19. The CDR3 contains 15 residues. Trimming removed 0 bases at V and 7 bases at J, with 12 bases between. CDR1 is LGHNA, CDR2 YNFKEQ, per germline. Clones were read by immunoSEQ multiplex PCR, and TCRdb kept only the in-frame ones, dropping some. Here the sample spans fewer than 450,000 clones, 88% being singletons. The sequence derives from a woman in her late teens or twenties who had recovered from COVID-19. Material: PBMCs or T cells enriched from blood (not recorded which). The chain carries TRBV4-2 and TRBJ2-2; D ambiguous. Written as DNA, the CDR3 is TGTGCCAGCAGCCAAGATACGTTTGGAGACGGGGAGCTGTTTTTT. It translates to CASSQDTFGDGELFF.